This entry describes one T cell receptor (beta chain). Its antigen is undetermined. V shed 10 bases and J shed 9 bases, with 16 bases lying between them. The germline V gene encodes CDR1 LNHDA and CDR2 SQIVND (reference sequence). This CDR3 region has 11 residues. Both subsets, CD45RA+ naive and CD45RA-negative memory, were split from the CD4+ cells. This sample was included in a study of shared clonotypes between healthy human individuals. Whole-study context: The study enrolled a couple of women and a few men aged 18 to 49. Points from the study as a whole: The study found roughly 5% of naive CD4 clonotypes shared across four donors.

Original processing methods: Without quality scores, immunoSEQ junctional reads could not be filtered like full-length reads. Method: immunoSEQ multiplex PCR; TCRdb's copy keeps in-frame clones and lacks some. V and J calls and clone size are copied from that table; D and trimming were computed from the DNA. Among 550,000 to 700,000 clones listed, approximately 73% were seen once. Sequenced input: memory CD4+ T cells sorted from blood. The subset was: CD45RA-negative fraction. The chain combines TRBV19 with TRBJ2-7; TRBD1 is a possible D gene (6 bases). The sequence came from a woman aged 25 to 39 in good health. The CDR3 spells CATKQGIVQYF. The CDR3 DNA follows: TGTGCCACTAAACAGGGTATCGTGCAGTACTTC.